The 32 T cell receptor beta chains below all came from one sample that was sequenced in a study of identical twins. TCRdb passed the 5' RACE reads through MiXCR, listing each CDR3 protein once. The table has some 500,000 distinct CDR3 sequences, more than 13% seen once; the top ten hold roughly 0.56%. These sequences were also reported in another study, on yellow fever vaccine responses in identical twins.

Sequenced sample: CD4+ T cells sorted from blood. These receptors originate from a woman between 18 and 30 years old in good health.

This chain connects TRBV7-6 to TRBJ2-3, with TRBD2 matching over 11 bases. The CDR3 sequence is 16 residues long. J gave up 4 bases and V 1 base, and 4 bases lay outside the gene matches. The germline V gene has CDR1 SGHVS and CDR2 FNYEAQ. This CDR3 reads CASSLGSGGAADTQYF. The CDR3 DNA is TGTGCCAGCAGCTTAGGTAGCGGGGGGGCCGCAGATACGCAGTATTTT.

There are a few counts of this clonotype. The V call is TRBV12-5, the J call TRBJ2-1; 12 positions agree with TRBD2. This CDR3 comprises 20 residues. Per the germline V gene, CDR1 is LGHNT and CDR2 is FRNRAP. The V gene end was trimmed by 0 bases and the J gene end by 3 bases; junction bases not matched to a gene: 12. CDR3 nucleotides: TGTGCTAGTGGTTTGGTACTGGGCCTAGCGGGAGGGCCCCGCTACAATGAGCAGTTCTTC. Protein product: CASGLVLGLAGGPRYNEQFF.

The sample holds a few counts of this clonotype. This sequence joins TRBV20-1 and TRBJ2-2; TRBD1 aligns across 8 bases. The CDR3 runs to 12 residues. V shed 5 bases, J shed 6 bases, and the junction held 2 bases outside the gene matches. Per the germline V gene, CDR1 is DFQATT and CDR2 is SNEGSKA (reference sequence). The CDR3 sequence is CSADRGSGELFF. The CDR3 DNA sequence: TGCAGTGCTGACAGGGGATCCGGGGAGCTGTTTTTT.

This clonotype was counted only a few times. J is TRBJ2-5 and V is TRBV28; D is tentatively TRBD1 or TRBD2 (7 bases each). This CDR3 has 15 residues. CDR1 and CDR2 (germline): MDHEN, SYDVKM. V was cut by 1 base and J by 5 bases, with 14 bases left in between. As DNA, the CDR3 is TGTGCCAGCAGTTTATACGGCAGGGGGGGGGAGACCCAGTACTTC. Translating it yields CASSLYGRGGETQYF.

This clonotype was picked up many times. The chain combines TRBV6-1 with TRBJ2-2; 8 bases align to TRBD2. The V gene's germline CDR1 is MNHNS and CDR2 SASEGT. The CDR3 consists of 16 residues. J gave up 6 bases and V 6 bases, and 12 bases lay outside the gene matches. The CDR3: CASSTAGGLGAGELFF. The CDR3 DNA follows: TGTGCCAGCAGCACCGCGGGGGGACTGGGGGCCGGGGAGCTGTTTTTT.

This chain links TRBV24-1 with TRBJ2-1, with TRBD2 identical over 10 bases. CDR1 is KGHDR, CDR2 SFDVKD, per germline. V was pared by 2 bases and J by 14 bases, with 2 bases of the junction left unmatched. The length of the CDR3 is 12 residues. CDR3 sequence (DNA): TGTGCCACCAGTGATTACCTAGCGGGAGAGTTCTTC. This encodes CATSDYLAGEFF.

V and J are TRBV6-1 and TRBJ2-1; D may correspond to TRBD1 or TRBD2 (7 bases each). This CDR3 region has 14 residues. Germline assignment: CDR1 MNHNS and CDR2 SASEGT. V was trimmed by 6 bases and J by 1 base, leaving 10 bases between them. The CDR3 protein is CASRAGQSYNEQFF. CDR3 DNA: TGTGCCAGCAGAGCGGGACAGTCCTACAATGAGCAGTTCTTC.

For the CDR3, the DNA is TGTGCCAGCAGTGAATCGGCAGCCTATAGCAATCAGCCCCAGCATTTT. Translation gives CASSESAAYSNQPQHF. The chain carries TRBV2 and TRBJ1-5, with D hard to call. The CDR3 is 16 residues long. Trimming removed 2 bases at V and 0 bases at J, with 11 bases between. Germline V gene data show CDR1 as SNHLY and CDR2 as FYNNEI.

This clonotype was detected only a few times. The chain has TRBV5-1 and TRBJ2-7, with 11 nucleotides matching TRBD1. The germline gives CDR1 SGHRS, CDR2 YFSETQ. V gave up 2 bases and J gave up 4 bases; unmatched junction bases: 5. The CDR3 has 15 residues. The CDR3: CASSFEGTGGYEQYF. CDR3 bases: TGCGCCAGCAGCTTTGAGGGGACAGGGGGATACGAGCAGTACTTC.

This clonotype was counted between two and nine times. The chain combines TRBV7-9 with TRBJ2-5, with D possibly TRBD1 on 5 matching bases. Germline-derived CDR1 and CDR2 are SEHNR and FQNEAQ (reference sequence). The CDR3 consists of 15 residues. The ends were cut back, 1 base at V and 5 bases at J, with 14 bases in the middle. CDR3 in amino acids: CASSLVQGNVETQYF. As DNA, the CDR3 is TGTGCCAGCAGCTTAGTGCAGGGAAATGTGGAGACCCAGTACTTC.

This clonotype was counted a few times. V usage is TRBV20-1 and J usage is TRBJ2-5; tentatively, D is TRBD1 (5 bases). Trimming removed 5 bases from V and 4 bases from J, with 11 bases in between. Germline CDR1 reads DFQATT; CDR2 reads SNEGSKA (reference sequence). The CDR3 has 12 amino acids. CDR3 DNA: TGCAGTGCTCGACAGCCCCGAGAGACCCAGTACTTC. Translation gives CSARQPRETQYF.

This clonotype has a handful of counts. The chain employs TRBV3-1 and TRBJ1-2, with D possibly matching TRBD1 (6 bases). Deletions cut 3 bases from V and 4 bases from J, with 9 bases between. The germline CDR1 and CDR2 sequences are LGHDT and YNNKEL (reference sequence). CDR3 length: 13 residues. This CDR3 reads CASSHRQAYGYTF. DNA for the CDR3: TGTGCCAGCAGCCACCGACAGGCCTATGGCTACACCTTC.

This sequence joins TRBV7-6 and TRBJ2-7; D possibly corresponds to TRBD1 (6 bases). The CDR3 consists of 16 residues. Trimming took off 1 base at V and 2 bases at J, with 15 bases between the two ends. Germline V gene lookup returns CDR1 SGHVS and CDR2 FNYEAQ. CDR3 loop: CASSLEVRGSAYEQYF. The CDR3 DNA sequence: TGTGCCAGCAGCTTAGAGGTCAGGGGATCAGCCTACGAGCAGTACTTC.

The chain uses TRBV15 and TRBJ1-1; the match to TRBD1 covers 7 bases. The CDR3 sequence is 19 residues long. V lost 1 base, J lost 1 base, and 15 bases stayed unmatched. Germline V lookup: CDR1 LNHNV, CDR2 YYDKDF (reference sequence). In nucleotides, the CDR3 is TGTGCCACCAGCAGAGCCGACAGGGTGGGCGCCGAGTGGAACACTGAAGCTTTCTTT. Translation: CATSRADRVGAEWNTEAFF.

The J gene is TRBJ2-3, the V gene TRBV5-5, with 9 bases identical to TRBD1. Germline V gene sequence: CDR1 SGHKS, CDR2 YYEKEE (reference sequence). CDR3 length: 15 residues. After removal of 3 bases from V and 3 bases from J, the junction contained 5 bases not matched to a gene. The CDR3 nucleotides are TGTGCCAGCAGCTCGAGGACAGGGGTAACAGATACGCAGTATTTT. This codes for CASSSRTGVTDTQYF. Variable domain in full (rest from reference TRBV5-5 and TRBJ2-3): DAGVTQSPTHLIKTRGQQVTLRCSPISGHKSVSWYQQVLGQGPQFIFQYYEKEERGRGNFPDRFSARQFPNYSSELNVNALLLGDSALYLCASSSRTGVTDTQYFGPGTRLTVL.

This clonotype was seen only a few times. The rearrangement joins TRBV11-2 to TRBJ2-1; D may be TRBD1 (5 bases). This CDR3 spans 13 amino acids. Germline V lookup: CDR1 SGHAT, CDR2 FQNNGV. V gave up 2 bases and J gave up 9 bases, with 11 bases separating them. The CDR3 region has the DNA TGTGCCAGCAGCTTATATCGGCAGGGTGAGCAGTTCTTC. Its translation is CASSLYRQGEQFF.

The J gene is TRBJ1-6, the V gene TRBV28, with D hard to call. Per germline, CDR1 MDHEN and CDR2 SYDVKM. The CDR3 is 14 residues long. The CDR3 coding sequence is TGTGCTACGACCTCTGTGACCTATAATTCACCCCTCCACTTT. This translates into CATTSVTYNSPLHF.

V is TRBV5-1 and J is TRBJ2-5; TRBD1 might be the D (6 bases). Germline CDR1 reads SGHRS; CDR2 reads YFSETQ. The CDR3 is 14 residues long. Trimming stripped 6 bases from V and 2 bases from J, with 14 bases between. For the CDR3, the DNA is TGCGCCAGCAAAACAGGACAGACACAAGAGACCCAGTACTTC. Residues: CASKTGQTQETQYF.

The chain uses TRBV28 and TRBJ2-5; 11 bases fit TRBD1. CDR3 size: 14 residues. Germline loops: CDR1 MDHEN, CDR2 SYDVKM. V dropped 5 bases and J dropped 4; count of bases not matched to a gene: 3. The CDR3, as DNA: TGTGCCAGCAGTAGGACAGGGGGCGGAGAGACCCAGTACTTC. As protein: CASSRTGGGETQYF.

The chain combines TRBV5-1 with TRBJ1-6, with D possibly matching TRBD1 (6 bases). This CDR3 has 14 amino acids. Trimming took 1 base from V and 7 from J, leaving 9 bases between them. Per germline, CDR1 SGHRS and CDR2 YFSETQ. CDR3 region: CASSLRTENSPLHF. The CDR3 DNA reads as TGCGCCAGCAGCTTGCGGACAGAAAATTCACCCCTCCACTTT.

This chain connects TRBV20-1 to TRBJ1-2; the D is unclear. V was clipped by 1 base and J by 1 base, with 13 bases between them. This CDR3 contains 15 residues. CDR1 is DFQATT and CDR2 is SNEGSKA in the germline V gene (reference sequence). The CDR3, as DNA: TGCAGTGCTAGAGGTCGGTCAGCTATTAACTATGGCTACACCTTC. Its protein is CSARGRSAINYGYTF.

The CDR3 is CASSYSLIWTSGSNEQFF. CDR3 nucleotide sequence: TGTGCCAGCAGTTACTCCCTGATTTGGACTAGCGGGAGTAATGAGCAGTTCTTC. The rearrangement uses TRBV6-5 and TRBJ2-1, with 13 bases identical to TRBD2. The CDR3 runs 18 residues. CDR1 and CDR2 from the germline V gene are MNHEY and SVGAGI. Trimming removed 0 bases from V and 7 bases from J; junction bases left unmatched: 9.

V and J are TRBV5-1 and TRBJ2-3; a weak D match, TRBD1 (6 bases). CDR3 size: 15 residues. CDR1 and CDR2 (germline): SGHRS, YFSETQ. V was clipped by 2 bases and J by 3 bases, with 13 bases between them. The CDR3 reads CASSFTGIWTDTQYF. The CDR3 region has the DNA TGCGCCAGCAGCTTTACAGGGATTTGGACAGATACGCAGTATTTT.

This clonotype appeared a few times. V and J are TRBV7-4 and TRBJ2-5; the D gene could be TRBD1 or TRBD2 (5 bases each). V dropped 5 bases and J dropped 0 bases, with 16 bases sitting between them. CDR1 and CDR2 (germline): SGHVT, SQSDAQ. CDR3 size: 16 residues. The CDR3 sequence: CASSPSGTKYQETQYF. The CDR3 DNA reads TGTGCCAGCAGCCCCTCCGGGACGAAGTACCAAGAGACCCAGTACTTC. Full variable domain (remainder filled in from reference TRBV7-4 and TRBJ2-5): GAGVSQSPRYKVAKRGRDVALRCDSISGHVTLYWYRQTLGQGSEVLTYSQSDAQRDKSGRPSGRFSAERPERSVSTLKIQRTEQGDSAVYLCASSPSGTKYQETQYFGPGTRLLVL.

In nucleotides, the CDR3 is TGCAGCGCCCGGGGGACAGGGGCGGAAAAACTGTTTTTT. Its protein product is CSARGTGAEKLFF. The rearrangement uses TRBV29-1 and TRBJ1-4, with TRBD1 matching over 10 bases. The CDR3 is made up of 13 amino acids. The germline V gene encodes CDR1 SQVTM and CDR2 ANQGSEA. Trimming at V came to 7 bases and at J to 8 bases, leaving 7 bases not matched to a gene.

The CDR3 coding sequence is TGTGCCAGCAGACCCGGAGTCGGCGAGCAGTACTTC. This gives the protein CASRPGVGEQYF. The chain carries TRBV6-2 or TRBV6-3 and TRBJ2-7; the D is unclear. The CDR3 extends over 12 amino acids. Germline V lookup: CDR1 MNHEY, CDR2 SVGEGT. Trimming shortened V by 6 bases and J by 6 bases, and 12 bases separated the two germline ends.

This chain uses TRBV28 with TRBJ1-5; 7 bases map to TRBD1. This CDR3 spans 14 amino acids. With 7 bases clipped from V and 7 bases from J, the junction kept 10 bases outside the gene matches. CDR1 and CDR2 from the germline V gene are MDHEN and SYDVKM. The CDR3 sequence: CASTLTGRSQPQHF. The CDR3 DNA follows: TGTGCCAGCACCTTGACAGGGCGGTCACAGCCCCAGCATTTT.

This clonotype occurred many times. V usage is TRBV5-1 and J usage is TRBJ2-5; D gene unclear. Per germline, CDR1 SGHRS and CDR2 YFSETQ. The CDR3 is 16 residues long. With 1 base removed from V and 5 bases from J, the gap between germline ends came to 18 bases. This CDR3 is CASSLNGPADGETQYF. The CDR3 DNA reads as TGCGCCAGCAGCTTGAATGGACCGGCGGATGGGGAGACCCAGTACTTC.

The rearrangement uses TRBV5-5 and TRBJ2-7; D is uncertain. This CDR3 spans 15 amino acids. Germline V CDR1 and CDR2: SGHKS, YYEKEE (reference sequence). V lost 3 bases to trimming and J lost 1 base, with 14 bases between them. CDR3 nucleotide sequence: TGTGCCAGCAGCTCGTGGGATCAGCTTTCCTACGAGCAGTACTTC. Amino acids: CASSSWDQLSYEQYF.

This clonotype was counted a few times. The chain combines TRBV7-9 with TRBJ2-1; the match to TRBD2 covers 8 bases. The CDR3 has 14 amino acids. Germline values: CDR1 SEHNR, CDR2 FQNEAQ (reference sequence). Germline trimming cut 4 bases from V and 6 bases from J; bases unmatched to any gene: 5. The CDR3 DNA follows: TGTGCCAGCAGCTCAGGACTAGCACCCAATGAGCAGTTCTTC. This translates into CASSSGLAPNEQFF. The variable domain in full, with the rest retrieved from reference TRBV7-9 and TRBJ2-1, is DTGVSQNPRHKITKRGQNVTFRCDPISEHNRLYWYRQTLGQGPEFLTYFQNEAQLEKSRLLSDRFSAERPKGSFSTLEIQRTEQGDSAMYLCASSSGLAPNEQFFGPGTRLTVL.

The chain has TRBV14 and TRBJ2-5; D is undetermined. Germline values: CDR1 SGHDN, CDR2 FVKESK. This CDR3 comprises 10 residues. V was clipped by 7 bases and J by 4 bases, with 4 bases between them. For the CDR3, the DNA is TGTGCCAGCACTTTAGAGACCCAGTACTTC. Translation gives CASTLETQYF.

This clonotype has at least ten counts. The chain has TRBV6-1 and TRBJ1-4, with 8 positions matching TRBD1. In germline, CDR1 is MNHNS, CDR2 SASEGT. After removal of 5 bases from V and 10 bases from J, the junction contained 9 bases not matched to a gene. The CDR3 runs to 14 residues. The CDR3 loop reads CASSLGRGLGKLFF. DNA of the CDR3: TGTGCCAGCAGTCTCGGCAGGGGGCTCGGAAAACTGTTTTTT.